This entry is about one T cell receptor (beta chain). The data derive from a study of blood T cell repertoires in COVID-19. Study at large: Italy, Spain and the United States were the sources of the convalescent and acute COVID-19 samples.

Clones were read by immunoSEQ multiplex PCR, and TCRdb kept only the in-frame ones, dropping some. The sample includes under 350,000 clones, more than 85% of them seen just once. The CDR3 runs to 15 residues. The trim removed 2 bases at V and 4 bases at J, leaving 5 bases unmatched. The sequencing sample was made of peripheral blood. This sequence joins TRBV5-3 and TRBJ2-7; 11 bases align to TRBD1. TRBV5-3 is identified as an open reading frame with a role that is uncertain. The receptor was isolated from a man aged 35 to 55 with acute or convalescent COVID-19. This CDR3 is CARSLTGTGGYEQYF. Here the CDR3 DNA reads TGTGCCAGAAGCTTAACCGGGACAGGGGGGTACGAGCAGTACTTC.